This passage covers 4 T cell receptor beta chains from one sample sequenced in a study of Graves' ophthalmopathy and Graves' hyperthyroidism. RNA served as the template for amplifying TCR beta CDR3 regions. HTBI primers served in a first-round RT-PCR, which a second-round multiplex PCR followed. TCRdb reanalysed the multiplex PCR reads using MiXCR and keeps one entry per CDR3 protein. The sample includes 300,000 or so distinct CDR3 sequences, 17% of them seen just once. The source material was peripheral blood. The receptor set was obtained from an adult man with Graves' ophthalmopathy.

Comments on this clonotype: The junction departs from the called germline gene at one end, perhaps through a read error. In nucleotides, the CDR3 is TGCAGCGTTGGATTGGGGGGTTACGGACAAGAGACTCAGTACTTC. Amino acids: CSVGLGGYGQETQYF. The gene calls are TRBV29-1 and TRBJ2-5, with D perhaps matching TRBD2 (6 bases). This CDR3 has 15 residues. Germline values: CDR1 SQVTM, CDR2 ANQGSEA.

In this sample, this clonotype turned up many times. V is TRBV19 and J is TRBJ1-5, with D possibly being TRBD1 (5 bases). CDR3 length: 13 residues. The germline V gene encodes CDR1 LNHDA and CDR2 SQIVND (reference sequence). Deletions cut 4 bases from V and 4 bases from J, with 8 bases between. The chain's CDR3 is CASSNDRNQPQHF. The DNA for the CDR3 is TGTGCCAGTAGTAATGACAGAAATCAGCCCCAGCATTTT.

This clonotype was observed many times. The V and J genes are TRBV10-3 and TRBJ1-1; no clear D. CDR1 is ENHRY and CDR2 is SYGVKD in the germline V gene. Deletions cut 3 bases from V and 1 base from J, with 15 bases between. The CDR3 contains 16 residues. Here the CDR3 reads CAISDVPLRGNTEAFF. The CDR3 nucleotides are TGTGCCATCAGTGATGTCCCCTTGCGGGGGAACACTGAAGCTTTCTTT.

This clonotype was counted at least ten times. The chain is built from TRBV5-6 and TRBJ2-2; 10 bases are a match to TRBD1. Germline V lookup: CDR1 SGHDT, CDR2 YYEEEE. The CDR3 sequence is 16 residues long. J gave up 4 bases and V 1 base, and 4 bases lay outside the gene matches. The CDR3 sequence: CASSLRDRGGTGELFF. The CDR3 nucleotides are TGTGCCAGCAGCTTGAGGGACAGGGGCGGCACCGGGGAGCTGTTTTTT.